The T cell receptor beta chain described here comes from a study of shared clonotypes between healthy human individuals. Study-wide background: Each donor's CD4 naive and CD4 memory cells filled three plates apiece, CD8 naive two, and CD8 memory one.

The table lists this clone with a count of one. Its antigen is unknown. CDR1 SNHLY and CDR2 FYNNEI come from the germline V gene. Trimming took 4 bases from V and 3 from J, leaving 7 bases between them. CDR3 length: 12 residues. Authors' data handling: Junction-only sequences produced by ImmunoSEQ had no quality scores, so filtering differed. TCRdb's copy holds only in-frame clones and misses some; the assay was immunoSEQ multiplex PCR. V, J and clone size are taken as reported in that table, and D and trimming were inferred from the DNA itself. The table lists some 1.4 million clones, more than 95% of them singletons. General observations from the study: Larger estimated richness was generally seen in naive subsets than in memory subsets. Blood alone was sampled, and tissue repertoires likely differ.

Sequencing input: naive CD4+ T cells sorted from blood. Regarding subset: CD45RA+ positively selected. This sequence joins TRBV2 and TRBJ2-7; D gene ambiguous. The source is a man aged 25-40 years in good health. CDR3 protein: CASSVRGYEQYF. DNA of the CDR3: TGTGCCAGCAGTGTGAGAGGCTACGAGCAGTACTTC.